This TCR beta chain was sequenced during a study of neurological immune-mediated disorders. Time point here: longitudinal time-point 3. The ends were cut back, 5 bases at V and 1 base at J, with 8 bases in the middle. Germline V gives CDR1 SQVTM, CDR2 ANQGSEA. This CDR3 spans 13 amino acids. Each TCR transcript was tagged with a 10-nucleotide random UMI during 5'RACE. TCRdb re-derived calls from the 5' RACE reads in MiXCR, one entry per CDR3 protein. The sample lists more than 50,000 distinct CDR3 sequences; about 8% were seen once. This sequence joins TRBV29-1 and TRBJ2-2; the D gene is possibly TRBD1 (6 bases). The receptor comes from a woman aged 40 to 49 in good health. Specimen: PBMCs. The CDR3 region has the DNA TGCAGCGTTAAACAGGGGAACACCGGGGAGCTGTTTTTT. It is translated as CSVKQGNTGELFF.